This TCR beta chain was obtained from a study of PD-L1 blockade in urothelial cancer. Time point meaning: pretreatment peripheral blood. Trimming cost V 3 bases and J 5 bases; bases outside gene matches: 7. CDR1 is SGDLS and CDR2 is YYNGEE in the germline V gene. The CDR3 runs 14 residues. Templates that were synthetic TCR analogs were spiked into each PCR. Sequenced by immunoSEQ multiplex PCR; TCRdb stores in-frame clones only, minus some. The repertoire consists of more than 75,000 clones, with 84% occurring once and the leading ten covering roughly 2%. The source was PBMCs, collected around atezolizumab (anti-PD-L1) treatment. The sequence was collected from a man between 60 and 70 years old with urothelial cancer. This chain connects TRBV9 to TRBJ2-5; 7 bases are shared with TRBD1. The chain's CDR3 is CASSAPGRGETQYF. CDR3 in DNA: TGTGCCAGCAGCGCTCCTGGCAGGGGGGAGACCCAGTACTTC.